This TCR beta chain is from a study of T cell responses to AZD1222 COVID-19 vaccine. Notes on the study in general: The repertoires were collected only after the peak T cell response. At baseline, seropositivity was found in only 6 or 7 AZD1222 recipients. Nearly half of the spike-specific TCRs reportedly recognize variant regions that carry no mutations. Following two doses of AZD1222, Spike-specific TCR breadth and depth rose.

With 2 bases removed from V and 0 bases from J, the gap between germline ends came to 17 bases. The CDR3 extends over 18 amino acids. As to this clone: No antigen is known for it.

Repertoires were generated with immunoSEQ multiplex PCR, while TCRdb's copy carries only in-frame clones and drops some. The profile covers around 140,000 clones, with around 86% appearing a single time and 20% to 25% taken by the ten largest. The source of this sequence is an adult in good health. Sequenced here: peripheral blood, sampled on day 0 of AZD1222 vaccination. This chain links TRBV23-1 with TRBJ1-5; D is perhaps TRBD1 (6 bases). TRBV23-1 qualifies as an ORF whose function is uncertain. The CDR3 reads CASSQNRGREGSNQPQHF. DNA of the CDR3: TGCGCCAGCAGTCAAAATCGGGGGCGGGAGGGTAGCAATCAGCCCCAGCATTTT.